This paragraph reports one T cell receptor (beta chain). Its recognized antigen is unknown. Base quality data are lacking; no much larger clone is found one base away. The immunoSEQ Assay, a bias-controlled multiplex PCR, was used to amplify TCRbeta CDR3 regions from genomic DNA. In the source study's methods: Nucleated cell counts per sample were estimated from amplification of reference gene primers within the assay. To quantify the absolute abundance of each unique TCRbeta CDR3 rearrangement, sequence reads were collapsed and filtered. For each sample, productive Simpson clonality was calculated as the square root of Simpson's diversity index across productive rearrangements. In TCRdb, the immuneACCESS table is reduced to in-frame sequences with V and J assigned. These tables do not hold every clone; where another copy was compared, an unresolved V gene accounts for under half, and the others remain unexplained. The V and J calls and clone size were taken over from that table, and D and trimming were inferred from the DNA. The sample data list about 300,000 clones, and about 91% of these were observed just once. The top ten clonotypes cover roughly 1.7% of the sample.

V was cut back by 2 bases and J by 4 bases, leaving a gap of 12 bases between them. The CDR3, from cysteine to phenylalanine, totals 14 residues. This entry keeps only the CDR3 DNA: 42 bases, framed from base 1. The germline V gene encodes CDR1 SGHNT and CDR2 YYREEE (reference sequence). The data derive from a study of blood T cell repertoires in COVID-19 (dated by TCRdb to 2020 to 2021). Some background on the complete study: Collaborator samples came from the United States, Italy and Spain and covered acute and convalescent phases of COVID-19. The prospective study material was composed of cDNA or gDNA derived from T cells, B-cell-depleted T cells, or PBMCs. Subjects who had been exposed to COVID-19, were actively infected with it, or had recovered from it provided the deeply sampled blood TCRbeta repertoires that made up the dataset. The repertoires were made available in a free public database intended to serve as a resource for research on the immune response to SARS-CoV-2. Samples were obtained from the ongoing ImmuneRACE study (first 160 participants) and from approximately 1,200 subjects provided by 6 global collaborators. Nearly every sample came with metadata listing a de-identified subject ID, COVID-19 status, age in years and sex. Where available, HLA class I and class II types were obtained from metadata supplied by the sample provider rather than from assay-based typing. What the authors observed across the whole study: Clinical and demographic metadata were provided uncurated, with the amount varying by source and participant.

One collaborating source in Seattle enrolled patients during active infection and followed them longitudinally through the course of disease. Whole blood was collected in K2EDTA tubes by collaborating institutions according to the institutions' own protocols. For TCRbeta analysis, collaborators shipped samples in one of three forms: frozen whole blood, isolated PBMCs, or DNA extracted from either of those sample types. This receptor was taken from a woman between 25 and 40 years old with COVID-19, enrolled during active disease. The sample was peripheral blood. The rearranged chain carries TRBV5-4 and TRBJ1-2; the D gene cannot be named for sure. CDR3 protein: CASSFGQSSYGYTF. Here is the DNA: TGTGCCAGCAGCTTTGGGCAGTCTTCCTATGGCTACACCTTC.